A selection of T cell receptor beta chains follows, all from one sample in a study of blood T cell repertoires in COVID-19. Clones were read by immunoSEQ multiplex PCR, and TCRdb kept only the in-frame ones, dropping some. Of just under 350,000 clones in the sample, under 95% were seen once. Sequenced sample: peripheral blood. These receptors came from a woman aged 18-35 years who had recovered from COVID-19. Both conserved end residues are part of each CDR3. Fields, in order: V gene, D gene, clone size, J gene, CDR3 DNA, CDR3 protein. D genes are given only for firm matches. Expanded clones are given a class, and other clones once, few, many or no size at all.

>TRBV28|NA|NA|TRBJ2-1
TGTGCCAGCAGACACGGTCGACTGGTAAATGAGCAGTTCTTC
CASRHGRLVNEQFF
>TRBV7-2|NA|NA|TRBJ2-3
TGTGCCAGCAGCTTTTACCAGAGCACAGATACGCAGTATTTT
CASSFYQSTDTQYF
>TRBV7-9|NA|once|TRBJ2-1
TGTGCCAGCAGCGGTGATAGCGGATCCTACAATGAGCAGTTCTTC
CASSGDSGSYNEQFF
>TRBV4-1|NA|NA|TRBJ1-1
TGCGCCAGCAGCCCGGGTCTTAGAGGCACTGAAGCTTTCTTT
CASSPGLRGTEAFF
>TRBV27|NA|NA|TRBJ1-5
TGTGCCAGCAGTGCTAGGGAGAAGGGCAATCAGCCCCAGCATTTT
CASSAREKGNQPQHF
>TRBV29-1|TRBD1|NA|TRBJ2-2
TGCAGTTGGACAGGCCAGAACACCGGGGAGCTGTTTTTT
CSWTGQNTGELFF
>TRBV18|NA|NA|TRBJ2-3
TGTGCCAGCTCACCACCGGTGCTGGGCGTAAAGACAGATACGCAGTATTTT
CASSPPVLGVKTDTQYF
>TRBV24-1|NA|few|TRBJ1-1
TGTGCCACCAGGGCAGGGCAGAGCTGGAACACTGAAGCTTTCTTT
CATRAGQSWNTEAFF
>TRBV27|TRBD2|NA|TRBJ2-3
TGTGCCAGCAGCCCGGGACTAGCGGGATTCACAGATACGCAGTATTTT
CASSPGLAGFTDTQYF
>TRBV7-8|TRBD1|NA|TRBJ1-1
TGTGCCAGCAGCGTACCGGGACAGGGGGCGCAGAAAAACACTGAAGCTTTCTTT
CASSVPGQGAQKNTEAFF
>TRBV4-1|TRBD2|NA|TRBJ2-1
TGCGCCAGCAGCCAAGATCGGGCGGGAGGACTACCCTCCTACAATGAGCAGTTCTTC
CASSQDRAGGLPSYNEQFF
>TRBV7-2|TRBD1|NA|TRBJ2-1
TGTGCCAGCAGCCGGGACAGGGCTCGAGATGAGCAGTTCTTC
CASSRDRARDEQFF
>TRBV10-1|NA|few|TRBJ1-3
TGCGCCAGCAGTGAGGGGAGGTTTGCCCCTGGAAACACCATATATTTT
CASSEGRFAPGNTIYF
>TRBV11-2|NA|NA|TRBJ2-1
TGTGCCAGCAGCATAATAGCGGAAAGGCAGTTCTTC
CASSIIAERQFF
>TRBV4-1|NA|NA|TRBJ2-1
TGCGCCAGCAGCCAAGGAGTATACAATGAGCAGTTCTTC
CASSQGVYNEQFF
>TRBV9|NA|NA|TRBJ2-2
TGTGCCAGCAGCGTGAGCGGAAACACCGGGGAGCTGTTTTTT
CASSVSGNTGELFF
>TRBV7-9|NA|NA|TRBJ1-2
TGTGCCAGCAGCTCCCCGGGACAAGACAACTATGGCTACACCTTC
CASSSPGQDNYGYTF
>TRBV18|NA|NA|TRBJ1-3
TGTGCCAGCTCACTAGCTTTGGGGCCCGGAAACACCATATATTTT
CASSLALGPGNTIYF
>TRBV7-5|NA|NA|TRBJ2-5
TGTGCCAGAAGCCCCACGACGGGGGACCAGACGGAGTACCAAGAGACCCAGTACTTC
CARSPTTGDQTEYQETQYF
>TRBV5-1|NA|once|TRBJ1-1
TGCGCCAGCAGCTTGGTTGCGGGGCCGAACACTGAAGCTTTCTTT
CASSLVAGPNTEAFF
>TRBV4-1|NA|NA|TRBJ1-5
TGCGCCAGCAGCCAAGATTTACAGTCCTATCAGCCCCAGCATTTT
CASSQDLQSYQPQHF
>TRBV11-3|TRBD1|NA|TRBJ2-1
TGTGCCAGCAGCGGGCGACAGGGGTCGAAGAATGAGCAGTTCTTC
CASSGRQGSKNEQFF
>TRBV9|TRBD1|NA|TRBJ1-2
TGTGCCAGCAGGGGATTGGACAGGGAATCCCCTATAGGCTATGGCTACACCTTC
CASRGLDRESPIGYGYTF
>TRBV10-3|NA|once|TRBJ2-5
TGTGCCATCGTGAAGGGGCGGGAGACCCAGTACTTC
CAIVKGRETQYF
>TRBV10-3|NA|NA|TRBJ2-3
TGTGCCATCAGTCACTCGGACTTGACAGATACGCAGTATTTT
CAISHSDLTDTQYF
>TRBV5-1|NA|once|TRBJ2-2
TGCGCCAGCAGCTTGGTAGGCCTAGTAACCGGGGAGCTGTTTTTT
CASSLVGLVTGELFF
>TRBV9|NA|NA|TRBJ2-5
TGTGCCAGCAGCGTTACTAGCCGAGGGGAGACCCAGTACTTC
CASSVTSRGETQYF
>TRBV11-3|NA|NA|TRBJ2-1
TGTGCCAGCAGCCCGCGGACTACCGAGAACAATGAGCAGTTCTTC
CASSPRTTENNEQFF
>TRBV2|NA|NA|TRBJ1-1
TGTGCCAGCAGTGAATTGTTGGCCACTGAAGCTTTCTTT
CASSELLATEAFF
>TRBV19|NA|NA|TRBJ1-4
TGTGCCAGTAACGACCGAGGGAGGGGGGAGAATAATGAAAAACTGTTTTTT
CASNDRGRGENNEKLFF
>TRBV5-1|NA|NA|TRBJ2-1
TGCGCCAGCAGCCCCTTGCCGTTATGGGGGCCAAATGAGCAGTTCTTC
CASSPLPLWGPNEQFF
>TRBV18|TRBD1|once|TRBJ1-5
TGTGCCAGCTCACCCGGGACAGGGGTAGTGAATCAGCCCCAGCATTTT
CASSPGTGVVNQPQHF
>TRBV19|NA|NA|TRBJ2-2
TGTGCCAGTAGTCCGGACAAGCCCGGGGAGCTGTTTTTT
CASSPDKPGELFF
>TRBV11-3|TRBD2|NA|TRBJ2-3
TGTGCCAGCAGCTCATTCCAACCTCTAGCGGAGATCACAGATACGCAGTATTTT
CASSSFQPLAEITDTQYF
>TRBV3-1/TRBV3-2|NA|NA|TRBJ1-2
TGTGCCAGCAGCCAAGGTCGTTTGGCTGGCTACACCTTC
CASSQGRLAGYTF
>TRBV19|TRBD1|NA|TRBJ1-5
TGTGCCAGTAGTACGGGGACAGGCGATTCCGTGCCCCAGCATTTT
CASSTGTGDSVPQHF
>TRBV7-9|NA|NA|TRBJ2-3
TGTGCCAGCAGCTCAAGCGGATATAGCACAGATACGCAGTATTTT
CASSSSGYSTDTQYF
>TRBV4-1|TRBD2|NA|TRBJ2-1
TGCGCCAGCAGCCAAGAGCCTGGGAGCGGGAGTTTCAATGAGCAGTTCTTC
CASSQEPGSGSFNEQFF
>TRBV4-1|TRBD1|NA|TRBJ2-2
TGCGCCAGCAGCCAGAGGGGGCTGGACACCGGGGAGCTGTTTTTT
CASSQRGLDTGELFF
>TRBV9|NA|few|TRBJ1-4
TGTGCCAGCAGCCAGGGTAATGAAAAACTGTTTTTT
CASSQGNEKLFF
>TRBV30|NA|NA|TRBJ1-1
TGTGCCTGGAGTGGAGGGACAAACATGAACACTGAAGCTTTCTTT
CAWSGGTNMNTEAFF
>TRBV6-2/TRBV6-3|TRBD1|NA|TRBJ1-3
TGTGCCAGCAGCTCCGGGACAGGAATTGGAAACACCATATATTTT
CASSSGTGIGNTIYF
>TRBV7-8|NA|NA|TRBJ2-6
TGTGCCAGCAGCTTATCCGTCTCTGGGGCCAACGTCCTGACTTTC
CASSLSVSGANVLTF
>TRBV6-4|TRBD2|NA|TRBJ2-1
TGTGCCAGCAGTAGGGATGGGGGGGATGAGCAGTTCTTC
CASSRDGGDEQFF
>TRBV12-3/TRBV12-4|NA|NA|TRBJ1-1
TGTGCCAGCAACACGAACACTGAAGCTTTCTTT
CASNTNTEAFF
>TRBV7-8|TRBD1|NA|TRBJ1-2
TGTGCCAGCAGCTTAGCTGGACAGGGGGCCGCTGGAGGTTATGGCTACACCTTC
CASSLAGQGAAGGYGYTF
>TRBV6-2/TRBV6-3|NA|NA|TRBJ2-5
TGTGCCAGCAGCCCCCGGGACTTAAATATCGGCCAAGAGACCCAGTACTTC
CASSPRDLNIGQETQYF
>TRBV5-4|TRBD2|NA|TRBJ2-1
TGTGCCAGCAGCCAGGGGGGACTAGCTGCCTACAATGAGCAGTTCTTC
CASSQGGLAAYNEQFF
>TRBV7-2|NA|NA|TRBJ1-1
TGTGCCAGCAGCCCAACTCGGACAGACGGGACTGAAGCTTTCTTT
CASSPTRTDGTEAFF
>TRBV2|NA|few|TRBJ1-6
TGTGCCAGCCTCGGACAAAAATATAATTCACCCCTCCACTTT
CASLGQKYNSPLHF
>TRBV19|TRBD1|NA|TRBJ1-1
TGTGCCAGTAGCGGGACAGGGGGCGGCCTTTCAGAAGCTTTCTTT
CASSGTGGGLSEAFF
>TRBV4-1|NA|once|TRBJ1-2
TGCGCCAGCAGCCAAGAGAACAGGGCCTATGGCTACACCTTC
CASSQENRAYGYTF
>TRBV14|NA|NA|TRBJ2-1
TGTGCCAGCAGGCGAGGGGGCCGGGACTTCAAGTTCTTC
CASRRGGRDFKFF
>TRBV19|NA|NA|TRBJ1-2
TGTGCCAGTAGTATCCCCCGACAGAGCACCTATGGCTACACCTTC
CASSIPRQSTYGYTF
>TRBV9|TRBD1|NA|TRBJ1-5
TGTGCCAGCAGCGTAGTCCCCGGGACAGGGCCCCAGCATTTT
CASSVVPGTGPQHF
>TRBV6-2/TRBV6-3|TRBD2|NA|TRBJ2-3
TGTGCCAGCAGTTACGGGGGGCATCTAGCGGGAGAAACTAGCACAGATACGCAGTATTTT
CASSYGGHLAGETSTDTQYF
>TRBV24-1|NA|NA|TRBJ2-2
TGTGCCACCAGTGATTTGTACAGGGGTAATCCGTTAGCGGTAACCGGGGAGCTGTTTTTT
CATSDLYRGNPLAVTGELFF
>TRBV7-2|NA|NA|TRBJ1-5
TGTGCCAGCAGCGGAAGGGGGGGGAGCAATCAGCCCCAGCATTTT
CASSGRGGSNQPQHF
>TRBV9|NA|NA|TRBJ1-2
TGTGCCAGCAGCGTAGCAGGGGATCACTATGGCTACACCTTC
CASSVAGDHYGYTF
>TRBV19|NA|few|TRBJ1-6
TGTGCCAGTAGTATGCAGGGGACCTATAATTCACCCCTCCACTTT
CASSMQGTYNSPLHF